The 26 T cell receptor beta chains below all came from one sample that was sequenced in a study of T cells after yellow fever vaccination. TCRdb reanalysed the 5' RACE reads using MiXCR and keeps one entry per CDR3 protein. Counted here are about 120,000 distinct CDR3 sequences, about 16% occurring once; the ten biggest clones make up approximately 43%. The starting material was CD8+ T cells sorted from PBMCs, obtained 5 days after the yellow fever booster vaccination. Every receptor here comes from a man aged 18 to 35 who received the YFV17D yellow fever vaccine.

This clonotype was observed once. The V call is TRBV23-1, the J call TRBJ2-5, with TRBD2 identical over 11 bases. TRBV23-1 has ORF status, its function being uncertain. V lost 3 bases, J lost 2 bases, and 5 bases stayed unmatched. This CDR3 has 16 residues. CDR3 nucleotide sequence: TGCGCCAGCAGTCAGCCGACTAGCGGGGAGCAAGAGACCCAGTACTTC. Residues: CASSQPTSGEQETQYF.

The chain recombines TRBV25-1 with TRBJ2-3, with 8 bases matching TRBD2. CDR1 is MGHDK and CDR2 is SYGVNS in the germline V gene. The V segment lost 4 bases and the J segment 0 bases; nucleotides outside the gene matches: 6. The CDR3 is 16 residues long. This CDR3 is CASSVPTSDSTDTQYF. CDR3 DNA sequence: TGTGCCAGCAGTGTGCCGACTAGCGATAGCACAGATACGCAGTATTTT. The entire variable domain, with the rest obtained from reference TRBV25-1 and TRBJ2-3, is as follows: EADIYQTPRYLVIGTGKKITLECSQTMGHDKMYWYQQDPGMELHLIHYSYGVNSTEKGDLSSESTVSRIRTEHFPLTLESARPSHTSQYLCASSVPTSDSTDTQYFGPGTRLTVL.

Only a few counts were recorded for this clonotype. The chain joins TRBV15 to TRBJ2-2; TRBD2 matches 16 bases. Trimming at V came to 3 bases and at J to 1 base, leaving 14 bases not matched to a gene. Germline V gene lookup returns CDR1 LNHNV and CDR2 YYDKDF (reference sequence). This CDR3 is built from 22 residues. The CDR3, as DNA: TGTGCCACCAGCAGCCCCCCGATGGGGACTAGCGGGGGGGCCAGGAACACCGGGGAGCTGTTTTTT. Translating it yields CATSSPPMGTSGGARNTGELFF.

The chain couples TRBV7-2 to TRBJ2-7; 7 bases align to TRBD1. V lost 8 bases to trimming and J lost 3 bases; unmatched junction nucleotides: 10. The CDR3 runs to 14 residues. Germline values: CDR1 SGHTA, CDR2 FQGNSA. Here the CDR3 DNA reads TGTGCCAGCGGACCCAGGGACAGAATCTACGAGCAGTACTTC. It codes for CASGPRDRIYEQYF.

This clonotype was seen a few times. CDR3 protein: CSVVVGTSGNLGGELFF. The CDR3 nucleotides read TGCAGCGTTGTCGTCGGGACTAGCGGGAACCTAGGCGGGGAGCTGTTTTTT. The V and J genes are TRBV29-1 and TRBJ2-2, with 13 positions matching TRBD2. Losses at the gene ends were 4 bases for V and 7 bases for J; bases not matched to a gene: 12. Germline-derived CDR1 and CDR2 are SQVTM and ANQGSEA. There are 17 residues in the CDR3.

This clonotype was observed once. J is TRBJ2-3 and V is TRBV12-3 or TRBV12-4; 8 bases match TRBD1. Losses at the gene ends were 1 base for V and 0 bases for J; bases not matched to a gene: 6. The CDR3 runs to 17 residues. This CDR3 is CASSLGPQGVSTDTQYF. CDR3 coding DNA: TGTGCCAGCAGTTTAGGGCCACAGGGGGTTAGCACAGATACGCAGTATTTT.

This clonotype has a handful of counts. This chain joins TRBV4-3 and TRBJ2-1, with 13 bases lining up with TRBD2. V dropped 5 bases and J dropped 6; count of bases not matched to a gene: 4. CDR3 length: 15 amino acids. Germline CDR1 LGHNA, CDR2 YSLEER. The CDR3 nucleotides read TGCGCCAGCAGCTCAACTAGCGGGGGGGCCAATGAGCAGTTCTTC. It translates to CASSSTSGGANEQFF.

Ten or more counts support this clonotype. The V gene is TRBV29-1, the J gene TRBJ2-2; 7 positions match TRBD1. CDR3 length: 12 amino acids. The germline V gene encodes CDR1 SQVTM and CDR2 ANQGSEA. Trimming cost V 7 bases and J 6 bases; bases outside gene matches: 5. The CDR3 region is CSGTTGAGELFF. CDR3 bases: TGCAGCGGTACAACAGGGGCCGGGGAGCTGTTTTTT.

The chain recombines TRBV6-6 with TRBJ1-1, with TRBD1 matching over 7 bases. This CDR3 has 16 amino acids. CDR1 is MNHNY, CDR2 SVGAGI, per germline (reference sequence). Unmatched junction bases numbered 8, after V lost 0 bases and J lost 4 bases. The CDR3 spells CASSYSSGQRGTEAFF. As DNA, the CDR3 is TGTGCCAGCAGTTACTCGTCGGGACAGAGGGGCACTGAAGCTTTCTTT.

The chain recombines TRBV7-9 with TRBJ1-5; D might be TRBD1 (5 bases). This CDR3 spans 15 amino acids. Germline assignment: CDR1 SEHNR and CDR2 FQNEAQ (reference sequence). The V gene lost 5 bases and the J gene lost 1 base, with 12 bases spanning the gap. CDR3 coding DNA: TGTGCCAGCAGCCCCCAGGGCAGCAGCAATCAGCCCCAGCATTTT. Translation: CASSPQGSSNQPQHF.

The J gene is TRBJ1-2, the V gene TRBV4-2, with D perhaps matching TRBD1 (6 bases). The V gene's germline CDR1 is LGHNA and CDR2 YNFKEQ. V dropped 4 bases and J dropped 6 bases, with 21 bases sitting between them. This CDR3 contains 16 residues. CDR3 in amino acids: CASSRRAGDSWNGYTF. In nucleotides, the CDR3 is TGTGCCAGCAGCCGCCGGGCAGGGGACTCTTGGAATGGCTACACCTTC.

This chain uses TRBV6-4 with TRBJ2-2, with 7 bases matching TRBD1. The CDR3 sequence is 14 residues long. The V gene end was trimmed by 5 bases and the J gene end by 4 bases; junction bases not matched to a gene: 4. Germline CDR1 reads MRHNA; CDR2 reads SNTAGT. The CDR3 DNA sequence: TGTGCCAGCAGTCAGGGACAGCTCACCGGGGAGCTGTTTTTT. Translating gives CASSQGQLTGELFF.

In its sample, this clonotype was seen a few times. The V and J genes are TRBV4-2 and TRBJ2-7; D unresolved. The CDR3 sequence is 14 residues long. Trimming took off 9 bases at V and 1 base at J, with 16 bases between the two ends. Germline CDR1 reads LGHNA; CDR2 reads YNFKEQ. For the CDR3, the DNA is TGTGCCAGTTCCGACGAGTCATTTTCCTACGAGCAGTACTTC. Translating it yields CASSDESFSYEQYF.

This chain connects TRBV29-1 to TRBJ2-3; tentative D call: TRBD1 (5 bases). The ends were cut back, 4 bases at V and 4 bases at J, with 18 bases in the middle. The CDR3 is 15 amino acids. Germline lookup yields CDR1 SQVTM and CDR2 ANQGSEA. The DNA for the CDR3 is TGCAGCGTTGCTCCCAGGGTTGGAGTACCAGATACGCAGTATTTT. Protein sequence: CSVAPRVGVPDTQYF.

This clonotype has more than one count but fewer than ten. V gene TRBV4-1 combines with J gene TRBJ1-4; D not certain. The length of the CDR3 is 16 residues. Germline V gene lookup returns CDR1 MGHRA and CDR2 YSYEKL. Trimming removed 2 bases at V and 8 bases at J, with 18 bases between. The CDR3 nucleotides are TGCGCCAGCAGCCAATACCCCCTCCGGTCCTCCGAAAAACTGTTTTTT. It translates to CASSQYPLRSSEKLFF.

The V and J genes are TRBV15 and TRBJ2-5; D uncertain. The CDR3 is 16 residues long. Germline assignment: CDR1 LNHNV and CDR2 YYDKDF (reference sequence). Deletions cut 1 base from V and 5 bases from J, with 17 bases between. The CDR3 DNA follows: TGTGCCACCAGCAGAGGCCCCGGGCTCGAGAAGGAGACCCAGTACTTC. Protein sequence: CATSRGPGLEKETQYF.

The V and J genes are TRBV5-1 and TRBJ2-7, with a tentative D call TRBD2 (6 bases). This CDR3 is built from 14 residues. V lost 1 base and J lost 5, with 13 bases in between. Germline-derived CDR1 and CDR2 are SGHRS and YFSETQ. In DNA, the CDR3 is TGCGCCAGCAGCTTGAGAGGGACTCCCCACGAGCAGTACTTC. Translation gives CASSLRGTPHEQYF.

This chain uses TRBV6-2 or TRBV6-3 with TRBJ1-3; D uncertain. V shed 6 bases and J shed 0 bases, with 18 bases lying between them. Germline V gene data show CDR1 as MNHEY and CDR2 as SVGEGT. The CDR3 length is 17 residues. The DNA for the CDR3 is TGTGCCAGCAGCGAAGGGCACTTGGAAATCTCTGGAAACACCATATATTTT. Its translation is CASSEGHLEISGNTIYF.

This clonotype has a handful of counts. The CDR3 here is CASRDEGQEAFF. The DNA for the CDR3 is TGTGCCAGTAGAGACGAGGGACAGGAAGCTTTCTTT. This rearrangement joins TRBV19 to TRBJ1-1; 7 nucleotides align to TRBD1. CDR3 length: 12 amino acids. The ends lost 6 bases at V and 8 bases at J; junction bases unmatched: 6. Germline V gives CDR1 LNHDA, CDR2 SQIVND (reference sequence).

This clonotype was found many times. The chain uses TRBV29-1 and TRBJ2-1; D is uncertain. V lost 4 bases to trimming and J lost 5 bases, with 6 bases between them. The CDR3 totals 11 residues. Germline V CDR1 and CDR2: SQVTM, ANQGSEA. CDR3 loop: CSVVKDNEQFF. CDR3 DNA sequence: TGCAGCGTTGTAAAAGACAATGAGCAGTTCTTC.

The table lists this clonotype with a few counts. V and J are TRBV7-2 and TRBJ2-7; 8 bases agree with TRBD1. The V gene end was trimmed by 1 base and the J gene end by 2 bases; junction bases not matched to a gene: 4. Germline V gene data show CDR1 as SGHTA and CDR2 as FQGNSA. The CDR3 covers 15 residues. CDR3 sequence reads: CASSLETGAPYEQYF. Here the CDR3 DNA reads TGTGCCAGCAGCTTAGAGACAGGGGCCCCCTACGAGCAGTACTTC. The full variable domain, its missing parts supplied by reference TRBV7-2 and TRBJ2-7, is GAGVSQSPSNKVTEKGKDVELRCDPISGHTALYWYRQSLGQGLEFLIYFQGNSAPDKSGLPSDRFSAERTGGSVSTLTIQRTQQEDSAVYLCASSLETGAPYEQYFGPGTRLTVT.

In its sample, this clonotype was seen a few times. The rearrangement links TRBV6-2 or TRBV6-3 to TRBJ2-1, with D perhaps given as TRBD1 or TRBD2 (6 bases each). The CDR3 is made up of 15 amino acids. V lost 0 bases and J 2 bases, leaving 8 bases between the germline ends. Germline V gene data show CDR1 as MNHEY and CDR2 as SVGEGT. The CDR3 spells CASSYSGGPYNEQFF. The CDR3 DNA reads TGTGCCAGCAGTTACTCAGGGGGGCCCTACAATGAGCAGTTCTTC.

This clonotype was seen ten or more times. The chain recombines TRBV20-1 with TRBJ2-7; 9 nucleotides align to TRBD1. Germline loops: CDR1 DFQATT, CDR2 SNEGSKA (reference sequence). V gave up 6 bases and J gave up 4 bases; unmatched junction bases: 10. The CDR3 is 14 residues long. As DNA, the CDR3 is TGCAGTGCGTCAAGGGACAGGGATTCTTACGAGCAGTACTTC. The encoded protein is CSASRDRDSYEQYF.

This chain links TRBV7-2 with TRBJ2-1; D tentatively reads TRBD1 or TRBD2 (5 bases each). V lost 4 bases and J lost 6, with 13 bases in between. The CDR3 loop spans 14 amino acids. Germline CDR1 reads SGHTA; CDR2 reads FQGNSA. CDR3 residues: CASSSEWDGNEQFF. Here the CDR3 DNA reads TGTGCCAGCAGCTCCGAATGGGACGGCAATGAGCAGTTCTTC.

The sample holds a few counts of this clonotype. V gene TRBV27 combines with J gene TRBJ2-7; the D is unclear. This CDR3 has 13 residues. Germline V gene lookup returns CDR1 MNHEY and CDR2 SMNVEV (reference sequence). Trimming stripped 6 bases from V and 3 bases from J, with 12 bases between. The CDR3 is CASSPRKSYEQYF. The CDR3 DNA sequence: TGTGCCAGCAGCCCCAGGAAGAGCTACGAGCAGTACTTC.

This clonotype has just a few counts. The chain combines TRBV7-9 with TRBJ2-1, with 10 bases matching TRBD2. J lost 4 bases, V lost 4 bases, and 13 bases had no gene match. CDR3 length: 18 amino acids. CDR1 and CDR2 (germline): SEHNR, FQNEAQ (reference sequence). This CDR3 reads CASSSHPITSGVYNEQFF. The CDR3 region has the DNA TGTGCCAGCAGCTCCCACCCTATTACTAGCGGGGTTTACAATGAGCAGTTCTTC.